This TCR beta chain was identified in a study of OX40 agonist ivuxolimab in advanced cancers. At the level of the study: Patients achieving partial responses numbered three: one hepatocellular carcinoma case and two cutaneous melanoma cases. Overall study findings and caveats: People who partly responded at 0.1-3.0 mg/kg had some of the least clonal expansion seen. Relative to CD4+, CD8+ T cells held more expanded clones on average.

This CDR3 is 15 amino acids long. Trimming took 6 bases from V and 7 from J; bases not matched to a gene: 15. Looked up from germline, CDR1 is SGHTA and CDR2 is FQGTGA. Generated by immunoSEQ multiplex PCR, the TCRdb table keeps only in-frame clones and is missing some. This table has approximately 94,000 clones, 84% appearing once. For this clone: Antigen unknown.

Systemic immunosuppression or a history of autoimmune disease excluded patients. The receptor's source is an adult with an advanced solid tumor such as melanoma, head and neck, liver or kidney cancer. This rearrangement joins TRBV7-3 to TRBJ2-7, with 7 bases that match TRBD1. The sample here was CD4+ or CD8+ T cells sorted from blood, taken in a trial of the OX40 agonist ivuxolimab. The CDR3 is CASSRTGDPVGEQYF. DNA for the CDR3: TGTGCCAGCAGTCGAACAGGGGACCCCGTAGGAGAGCAGTACTTC.